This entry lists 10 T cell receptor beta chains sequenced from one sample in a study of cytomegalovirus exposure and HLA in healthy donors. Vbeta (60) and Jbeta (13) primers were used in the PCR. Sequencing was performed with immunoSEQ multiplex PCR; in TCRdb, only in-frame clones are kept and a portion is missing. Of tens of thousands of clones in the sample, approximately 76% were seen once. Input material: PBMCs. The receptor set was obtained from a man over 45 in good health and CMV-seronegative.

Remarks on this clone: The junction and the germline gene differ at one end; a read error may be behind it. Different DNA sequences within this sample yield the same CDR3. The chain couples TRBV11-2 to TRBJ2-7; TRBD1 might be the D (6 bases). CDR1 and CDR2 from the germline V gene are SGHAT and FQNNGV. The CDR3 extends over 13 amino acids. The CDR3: CASRPNDRPLVDF. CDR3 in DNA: TGCGCCAGCAGACCCAATGACAGGCCCCTAGTCGACTTC.

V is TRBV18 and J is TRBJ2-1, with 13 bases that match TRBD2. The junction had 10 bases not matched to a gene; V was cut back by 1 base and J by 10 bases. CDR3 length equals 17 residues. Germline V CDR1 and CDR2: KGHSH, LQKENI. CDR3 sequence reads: CASSPLRLGLAGVEQFF. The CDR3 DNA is TGTGCCAGCTCACCACTTCGCCTAGGACTAGCGGGGGTAGAGCAGTTCTTC.

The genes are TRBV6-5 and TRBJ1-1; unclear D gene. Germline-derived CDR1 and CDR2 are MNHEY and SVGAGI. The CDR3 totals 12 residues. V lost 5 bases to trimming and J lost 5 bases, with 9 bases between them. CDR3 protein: CASSRLLTEAFF. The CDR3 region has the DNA TGTGCCAGCAGTCGACTATTAACTGAAGCTTTCTTT.

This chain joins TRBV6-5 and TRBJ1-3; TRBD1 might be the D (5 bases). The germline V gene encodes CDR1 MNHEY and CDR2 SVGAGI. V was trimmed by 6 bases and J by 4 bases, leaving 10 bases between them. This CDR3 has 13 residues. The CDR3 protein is CASRETVGNTIYF. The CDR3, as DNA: TGTGCCAGCAGAGAGACAGTAGGAAACACCATATATTTT.

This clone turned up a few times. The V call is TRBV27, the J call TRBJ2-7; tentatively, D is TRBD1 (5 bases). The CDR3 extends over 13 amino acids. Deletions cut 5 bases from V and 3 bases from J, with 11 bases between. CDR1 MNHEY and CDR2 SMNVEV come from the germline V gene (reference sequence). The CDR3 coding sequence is TGTGCCAGCAGTACATCGACAGTCTACGAGCAGTACTTC. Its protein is CASSTSTVYEQYF.

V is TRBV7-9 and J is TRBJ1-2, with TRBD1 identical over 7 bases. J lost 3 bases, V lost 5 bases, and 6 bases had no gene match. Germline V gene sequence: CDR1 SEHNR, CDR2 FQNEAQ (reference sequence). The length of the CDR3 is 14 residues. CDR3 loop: CASSPPGQDYGYTF. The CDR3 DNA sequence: TGTGCCAGCAGCCCTCCAGGACAGGACTATGGCTACACCTTC.

CDR3 sequence (DNA): TGTGCTAGTGGTTTGGGTTTACTAGCGGGGGGTTCCCGCGATGAGCAGTTCTTC. Translating gives CASGLGLLAGGSRDEQFF. The chain has TRBV12-5 and TRBJ2-1; 12 bases agree with TRBD2. J lost 8 bases, V lost 1 base, and 12 bases had no gene match. This CDR3 is built from 18 residues. CDR1 and CDR2 from the germline V gene are LGHNT and FRNRAP. Variable domain in full (rest from reference TRBV12-5 and TRBJ2-1): DARVTQTPRHKVTEMGQEVTMRCQPILGHNTVFWYRQTMMQGLELLAYFRNRAPLDDSGMPKDRFSAEMPDATLATLKIQPSEPRDSAVYFCASGLGLLAGGSRDEQFFGPGTRLTVL.

CDR3 region: CASSAQLPSYNSPLHF. CDR3 sequence (DNA): TGTGCCAGCAGCGCCCAACTTCCCTCCTATAATTCACCCCTCCACTTT. The rearrangement joins TRBV9 to TRBJ1-6; unclear D gene. V was cut by 3 bases and J by 0 bases, with 10 bases left in between. Germline CDR1 is SGDLS and CDR2 is YYNGEE. The CDR3 has 16 residues.

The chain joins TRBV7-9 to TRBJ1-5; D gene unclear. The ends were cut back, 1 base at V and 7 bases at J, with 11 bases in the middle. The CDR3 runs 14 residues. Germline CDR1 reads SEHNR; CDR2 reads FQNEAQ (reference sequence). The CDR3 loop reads CASSLDTSGQPQHF. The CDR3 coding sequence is TGTGCCAGCAGCTTAGATACAAGCGGGCAGCCCCAGCATTTT.

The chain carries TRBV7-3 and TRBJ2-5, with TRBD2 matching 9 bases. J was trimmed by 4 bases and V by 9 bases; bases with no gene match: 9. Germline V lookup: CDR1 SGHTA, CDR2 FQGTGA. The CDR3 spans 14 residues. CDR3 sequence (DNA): TGTGCCAGTGGTAGCGGGGGCGGTGCAGAGACCCAGTACTTC. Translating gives CASGSGGGAETQYF.